One sample yielded the 7 T cell receptor beta chains listed below, sequenced in a study of T cells after yellow fever vaccination (dated by TCRdb to the late 2010s). The intended sense of this specimen's treatment or condition label: live attenuated yellow fever vaccine strain. The library was built by means of 5' RACE. The sequencer listed for this sample is Illumina HiSeq 2500. TCRdb passed the public sequencing reads through fastp at Q25 and MiXCR, retaining productive beta sequences. Rows with a matching CDR3 protein are joined into one entry that keeps the most common DNA and genes. Across this sample there are 68,000 or so distinct CDR3 sequences, with approximately 7% seen only once. Roughly 35% of the sample is in the top ten clones. The sample in question was CD8+ T cells sorted from PBMCs, obtained more than 35 days after the first yellow fever vaccination. Receptors were obtained from a man younger than 35 who received the YFV17D yellow fever vaccine.

This chain uses TRBV19 with TRBJ2-1; D perhaps matches TRBD2 (5 bases). The CDR3 is 17 residues long. Germline lookup yields CDR1 LNHDA and CDR2 SQIVND (reference sequence). V gave up 2 bases and J gave up 0 bases, with 14 bases separating them. CDR3 coding DNA: TGTGCCAGTAGTATATCGCTCGGGGTAAGCTCCTACAATGAGCAGTTCTTC. This gives the protein CASSISLGVSSYNEQFF.

The gene calls are TRBV11-2 and TRBJ2-1; possibly TRBD2 for D (6 bases). Germline CDR1 SGHAT, CDR2 FQNNGV. Trimming stripped 0 bases from V and 0 bases from J, with 12 bases between. The CDR3 has 17 amino acids. CDR3 region: CASSLEGLAPSYNEQFF. CDR3 nucleotide sequence: TGTGCCAGCAGCTTAGAGGGCCTAGCGCCCTCCTACAATGAGCAGTTCTTC. The variable domain in full, completed from reference TRBV11-2 and TRBJ2-1, reads EAGVAQSPRYKIIEKRQSVAFWCNPISGHATLYWYQQILGQGPKLLIQFQNNGVVDDSQLPKDRFSAERLKGVDSTLKIQPAKLEDSAVYLCASSLEGLAPSYNEQFFGPGTRLTVL.

The CDR3, as DNA: TGTGCCAGCAGCTTGGACGGGAGCTCCTATAATTCACCCCTCCACTTT. Amino acids: CASSLDGSSYNSPLHF. The genes are TRBV5-6 and TRBJ1-6, with D unclear. CDR1 and CDR2 from the germline V gene are SGHDT and YYEEEE. CDR3 size: 16 residues. The ends were cut back, 0 bases at V and 0 bases at J, with 7 bases in the middle.

There are a few counts of this clonotype. This chain uses TRBV12-3 or TRBV12-4 with TRBJ1-1; D is undetermined. Trimming stripped 3 bases from V and 8 bases from J, with 10 bases between. The CDR3 covers 12 residues. This CDR3 reads CASSFRRREAFF. CDR3 bases: TGTGCCAGCAGTTTTCGGCGTCGGGAAGCTTTCTTT.

This clonotype was seen ten or more times. The chain links TRBV29-1 to TRBJ2-3; 7 bases line up with TRBD1. V lost 7 bases to trimming and J lost 4 bases; unmatched junction nucleotides: 11. Germline CDR1 and CDR2: SQVTM and ANQGSEA. The length of the CDR3 is 14 residues. CDR3 amino acids: CSAYPGQLSDTQYF. DNA for the CDR3: TGCAGCGCGTACCCGGGACAGTTGTCAGATACGCAGTATTTT.

The chain links TRBV6-1 to TRBJ1-1; possible D gene TRBD1, 5 bases. V lost 7 bases and J 1 base, leaving 22 bases between the germline ends. The CDR3 is 17 residues long. CDR1 and CDR2 from the germline V gene are MNHNS and SASEGT. The CDR3 loop reads CASTNKDQGRRNTEAFF. CDR3 DNA: TGTGCCAGCACCAACAAGGATCAGGGAAGGAGGAACACTGAAGCTTTCTTT.

This clonotype was seen repeatedly, ten times or more. Relative to the germline gene, one junction end is altered; a read error may explain this. This chain connects TRBV12-3 or TRBV12-4 to TRBJ2-2; D is perhaps TRBD2 (7 bases). There are 13 residues in the CDR3. The CDR3 DNA is TGTGCCAGCAGCTTAGGGGGGGTCGGGGAGCTGTTTTTT. The encoded protein is CASSLGGVGELFF.